Following are 26 T cell receptor beta chains from one sample sequenced in a study of blood T cells in healthy people across ages. A second roughly 7 to 11 cycle PCR used barcoded and J-beta primers. MiXCR was run by TCRdb on the 5' RACE reads, yielding one entry per CDR3 protein. The profile shows 850,000 to 1,300,000 distinct CDR3 sequences, around 43% of them singletons. The sample comprised blood. Receptors were obtained from a woman aged 60-75 years in good health.

The chain employs TRBV7-9 and TRBJ2-2; D may be TRBD1 (6 bases). The V end was cut by 4 bases, the J end by 0 bases, with 12 bases between. The CDR3 consists of 16 residues. Germline assignment: CDR1 SEHNR and CDR2 FQNEAQ (reference sequence). The CDR3 nucleotides are TGTGCCAGCAGCTCCCACAGGGCCTCGAACACCGGGGAGCTGTTTTTT. Translated, it gives CASSSHRASNTGELFF. Combining the CDR3 with reference TRBV7-9 and TRBJ2-2 gives the whole variable domain DTGVSQNPRHKITKRGQNVTFRCDPISEHNRLYWYRQTLGQGPEFLTYFQNEAQLEKSRLLSDRFSAERPKGSFSTLEIQRTEQGDSAMYLCASSSHRASNTGELFFGEGSRLTVL.

Remarks on this clonotype: This may come from a read error, since a much larger clone is one base off. The V gene is TRBV5-6, the J gene TRBJ2-3; D is unclear. Germline-derived CDR1 and CDR2 are SGHDT and YYEEEE. V lost 4 bases and J lost 4, with 13 bases in between. This CDR3 has 14 amino acids. The CDR3, as DNA: TGTGCCAGCAGCGCCCTAGGACGCCCAGATACGCAGTATTTT. The encoded protein is CASSALGRPDTQYF.

With respect to this clonotype: The germline gene is not matched at one end of the junction; a read error may be the cause. CDR3 loop: CAGRETEVNTEAFF. The CDR3 bases are TGTGCCGGCAGGGAAACTGAAGTGAACACTGAAGCTTTCTTT. V and J are TRBV2 and TRBJ1-1, with a weak D call TRBD1 (5 bases). Looked up from germline, CDR1 is SNHLY and CDR2 is FYNNEI. There are 14 residues in the CDR3.

This rearrangement joins TRBV20-1 to TRBJ1-2; weak D call: TRBD1 (5 bases). The CDR3 length is 15 residues. Germline loops: CDR1 DFQATT, CDR2 SNEGSKA (reference sequence). Trimming pared 0 bases from V and 8 bases from J, leaving 19 bases between. The CDR3 sequence is CSARDAGRSGRGYTF. For the CDR3, the DNA is TGCAGTGCTAGAGATGCAGGGAGATCCGGCAGAGGCTACACCTTC.

This chain links TRBV7-2 with TRBJ2-5; 8 bases fit TRBD2. Unmatched junction bases numbered 4, after V lost 7 bases and J lost 0 bases. The germline CDR1 and CDR2 sequences are SGHTA and FQGNSA. The length of the CDR3 is 14 residues. As DNA, the CDR3 is TGTGCCAGCACCGGCGGGAGGCACCAAGAGACCCAGTACTTC. The encoded protein is CASTGGRHQETQYF.

The rearrangement joins TRBV18 to TRBJ2-1; 11 bases align to TRBD1. This CDR3 region has 17 residues. Trimming cost V 2 bases and J 7 bases; bases outside gene matches: 10. Germline V CDR1 and CDR2: KGHSH, LQKENI. This chain's CDR3 is CASSPTIGQGALNEQFF. CDR3 in DNA: TGTGCCAGCTCACCAACTATAGGACAGGGGGCGTTAAATGAGCAGTTCTTC.

This clonotype was detected only a few times. This chain uses TRBV29-1 with TRBJ2-5; 7 bases are a match to TRBD1. The CDR3 has 16 residues. Germline V gives CDR1 SQVTM, CDR2 ANQGSEA. Unmatched junction bases numbered 18, after V lost 4 bases and J lost 7 bases. CDR3 residues: CSVARGTAPILGTQYF. The CDR3 DNA reads TGCAGCGTTGCCCGAGGGACAGCACCGATCCTGGGGACCCAGTACTTC.

Turning to this clonotype: The junction does not match germline at one end; this may be a read error. V is TRBV6-2 or TRBV6-3 and J is TRBJ1-5; D is ambiguous. The germline V gene has CDR1 MNHEY and CDR2 SVGEGT. This CDR3 is 15 amino acids long. CDR3 protein: CASTPGGGLNQSQHF. For the CDR3, the DNA is TGTGCCAGTACCCCGGGAGGCGGGCTCAATCAGTCCCAGCATTTT.

Concerning this clonotype: An end of the junction does not agree with germline; a read error may underlie this. The gene calls are TRBV9 and TRBJ1-1; weak D call: TRBD1 (6 bases). CDR1 and CDR2 (germline): SGDLS, YYNGEE. CDR3 length equals 13 residues. As DNA, the CDR3 is TGTGCCAGCAGTGTAGTAGGGGGGGCTGAAGCTTTCTTT. It specifies CASSVVGGAEAFF.

The chain's CDR3 is CASSPEREGRYATQYF. The CDR3 DNA follows: TGTGCCAGCTCACCAGAGCGGGAGGGCCGATATGCGACCCAGTACTTC. The chain is built from TRBV18 and TRBJ2-5; TRBD2 matches at 10 bases. The trim removed 2 bases at V and 7 bases at J, leaving 10 bases unmatched. CDR3 size: 16 residues. Germline-derived CDR1 and CDR2 are KGHSH and LQKENI.

The chain joins TRBV20-1 to TRBJ2-7, with D maybe TRBD1 (6 bases). The CDR3 extends over 15 amino acids. The germline V and J ends were trimmed by 6 bases and 3 bases, with 21 bases remaining between them. Germline CDR1 DFQATT, CDR2 SNEGSKA (reference sequence). CDR3 nucleotides: TGCAGTGCATATGACAGGTCAGGAGACTACTACGAGCAGTACTTC. Translated: CSAYDRSGDYYEQYF.

The chain joins TRBV20-1 to TRBJ2-1; D possibly uses TRBD1 or TRBD2 (5 bases each). V was cut by 7 bases and J by 7 bases, with 8 bases left in between. CDR1 is DFQATT and CDR2 is SNEGSKA in the germline V gene (reference sequence). CDR3 length equals 10 residues. CDR3 in amino acids: CSGGVNEQFF. The CDR3 coding sequence is TGCAGTGGAGGGGTAAATGAGCAGTTCTTC.

CDR3 nucleotide sequence: TGTGCCAGCAGTGACCGGTTCGCCTACGAGCAGTACTTC. Translated, it gives CASSDRFAYEQYF. This chain uses TRBV3-1 with TRBJ2-7; D ambiguous. The germline V gene has CDR1 LGHDT and CDR2 YNNKEL (reference sequence). Trimming took off 6 bases at V and 2 bases at J, with 11 bases between the two ends. CDR3 length: 13 amino acids.

Points on this clonotype: An end of the junction does not agree with germline; a read error may underlie this. The J gene is TRBJ2-3, the V gene TRBV7-2, with D perhaps matching TRBD2 (7 bases). The CDR3 runs to 15 residues. Germline V gives CDR1 SGHTA, CDR2 FQGNSA. The CDR3 DNA follows: TGTGCCGGCAGCATAGAGGGGGGGAGTACAGATACGCAGTATTTT. Translating it yields CAGSIEGGSTDTQYF.

A word on this clonotype: At one boundary the junction diverges from the germline segment, which might be a read error. The CDR3 bases are TGTGTCAGCAGCTCAAGGGGACAGGGAAATGAAAAACTGTTTTTT. This encodes CVSSSRGQGNEKLFF. The chain links TRBV7-2 to TRBJ1-4; 9 bases match TRBD1. CDR3 length: 15 residues. CDR1 is SGHTA and CDR2 is FQGNSA in the germline V gene.

This clonotype was seen a handful of times. The chain couples TRBV29-1 to TRBJ2-1; D is undetermined. The CDR3 is 14 amino acids. The V and J ends lost 3 bases and 5 bases respectively, with 14 bases between them. Germline V gives CDR1 SQVTM, CDR2 ANQGSEA. CDR3 region: CSVERPGPDNEQFF. For the CDR3, the DNA is TGCAGCGTTGAGAGACCGGGCCCAGACAATGAGCAGTTCTTC.

This chain connects TRBV5-6 to TRBJ2-4; 14 bases are shared with TRBD2. In germline, CDR1 is SGHDT, CDR2 YYEEEE. CDR3 length: 16 amino acids. V was pared by 1 base and J by 13 bases, with 10 bases of the junction left unmatched. CDR3 DNA: TGTGCCAGCAGCTTGAACCGGGGACTAGCGGGAGTTTCGCAGTACTTC. It translates to CASSLNRGLAGVSQYF.

The chain carries TRBV10-3 and TRBJ2-5, with D possibly being TRBD2 (7 bases). CDR1 and CDR2 (germline): ENHRY, SYGVKD. V gave up 6 bases and J gave up 5 bases, with 16 bases separating them. The CDR3 runs to 14 residues. The CDR3 reads CAIRGAGAWETQYF. The CDR3 DNA reads TGTGCCATCAGGGGGGCGGGAGCGTGGGAGACCCAGTACTTC.

The chain is built from TRBV6-6 and TRBJ1-5; 9 bases line up with TRBD1. Germline V CDR1 and CDR2: MNHNY, SVGAGI (reference sequence). V lost 8 bases and J lost 4; bases outside the gene matches: 9. The CDR3 has 15 residues. The CDR3 DNA is TGTGCCAGCCGTTCAACAGGGGGCGGAAATCAGCCCCAGCATTTT. Protein product: CASRSTGGGNQPQHF.

There are a few counts of this clonotype. The rearrangement links TRBV27 to TRBJ2-7, with D tentatively TRBD2 (6 bases). CDR1 and CDR2 (germline): MNHEY, SMNVEV (reference sequence). This CDR3 is 15 amino acids long. V was clipped by 3 bases and J by 3 bases, with 15 bases between them. In DNA, the CDR3 is TGTGCCAGCAGTTTGGCGGGGTTAGGGTTCTACGAGCAGTACTTC. It encodes CASSLAGLGFYEQYF.

This chain joins TRBV28 and TRBJ2-3; TRBD1 matches 9 bases. J was trimmed by 4 bases and V by 6 bases; bases with no gene match: 11. Germline CDR1 MDHEN, CDR2 SYDVKM. The length of the CDR3 is 16 residues. As DNA, the CDR3 is TGTGCCAGCAGCCCTCCGGGACAGGGCGGCGCAGATACGCAGTATTTT. Its translation is CASSPPGQGGADTQYF.

The sample holds many counts of this clonotype. This chain uses TRBV27 with TRBJ2-1; 9 nucleotides match TRBD1. CDR3 length equals 16 residues. From germline, CDR1 is MNHEY and CDR2 SMNVEV (reference sequence). V dropped 5 bases and J dropped 5; count of bases not matched to a gene: 10. The CDR3 DNA reads TGTGCCAGCAGTCTCTACCGGGACAGGGCCCACAATGAGCAGTTCTTC. The encoded protein is CASSLYRDRAHNEQFF.

As concerns this clonotype: This sequence may be a read error, since a much larger clone differs from it by one base. This chain joins TRBV29-1 and TRBJ2-7, with 7 bases aligning to TRBD1. Germline V gene data show CDR1 as SQVTM and CDR2 as ANQGSEA. V was clipped by 7 bases and J by 7 bases; unmatched bases: 7. The length of the CDR3 is 11 residues. The CDR3 region is CSGADREEQYF. CDR3 DNA: TGCAGCGGAGCCGACAGGGAAGAGCAGTACTTC.

The chain carries TRBV7-9 and TRBJ2-3; 7 bases fit TRBD2. The CDR3 is 19 residues long. Trimming removed 2 bases from V and 4 bases from J; junction bases left unmatched: 18. Germline-derived CDR1 and CDR2 are SEHNR and FQNEAQ (reference sequence). In DNA form, the CDR3 reads TGTGCCAGCAGCTTACCCACTACTTCCGCGGGCGGGGGTTCAGATACGCAGTATTTT. Translating it yields CASSLPTTSAGGGSDTQYF.

Concerning this clonotype itself: The junction shows a germline mismatch at one end, possibly a read error. The V call is TRBV29-1, the J call TRBJ2-7, with D perhaps matching TRBD2 (5 bases). The CDR3 is 14 amino acids. CDR1 is SQVTM and CDR2 is ANQGSEA in the germline V gene. The CDR3 sequence is CSVVAGPISYEQCF. CDR3 sequence (DNA): TGCAGCGTTGTTGCGGGTCCGATCTCCTACGAGCAGTGCTTC.

V and J are TRBV10-3 and TRBJ2-5; possible D gene TRBD1, 6 bases. The CDR3 is 12 residues long. The V end was cut by 10 bases, the J end by 5 bases, with 14 bases between. Germline lookup yields CDR1 ENHRY and CDR2 SYGVKD. The CDR3 spells CATAGAFETQYF. The CDR3 DNA is TGTGCCACCGCAGGGGCTTTCGAGACCCAGTACTTC.